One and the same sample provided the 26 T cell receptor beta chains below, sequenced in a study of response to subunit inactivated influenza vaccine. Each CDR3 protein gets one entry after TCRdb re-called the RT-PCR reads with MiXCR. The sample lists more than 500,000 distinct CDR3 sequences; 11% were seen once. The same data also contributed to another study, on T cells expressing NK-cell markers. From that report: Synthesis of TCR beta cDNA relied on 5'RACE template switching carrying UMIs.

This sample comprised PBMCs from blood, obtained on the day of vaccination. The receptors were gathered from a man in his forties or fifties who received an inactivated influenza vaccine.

Written as DNA, the CDR3 is TGCGCCAGCAGCCCCCCCCAGCGGTTAGCAGATACGCAGTATTTT. Translation: CASSPPQRLADTQYF. The rearrangement joins TRBV5-1 to TRBJ2-3, with a weak D call TRBD2 (5 bases). CDR3 size: 15 residues. Germline assignment: CDR1 SGHRS and CDR2 YFSETQ. The germline V and J ends were trimmed by 4 bases and 4 bases, with 16 bases remaining between them.

CDR3 sequence (DNA): TGCAGCGCCATAGGACAGGGCACCTCTGGGGCCAACGTCCTGACTTTC. It translates to CSAIGQGTSGANVLTF. V gene TRBV29-1 combines with J gene TRBJ2-6; 8 bases are a match to TRBD1. This CDR3 contains 16 residues. The junction had 8 bases not matched to a gene; V was cut back by 7 bases and J by 0 bases. CDR1 and CDR2 (germline): SQVTM, ANQGSEA.

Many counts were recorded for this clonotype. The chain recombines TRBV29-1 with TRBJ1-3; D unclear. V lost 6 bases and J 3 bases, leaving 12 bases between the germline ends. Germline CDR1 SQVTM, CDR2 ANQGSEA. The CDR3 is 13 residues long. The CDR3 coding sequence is TGCAGCGTGGGATCCATGGGTGGAAACACCATATATTTT. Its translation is CSVGSMGGNTIYF.

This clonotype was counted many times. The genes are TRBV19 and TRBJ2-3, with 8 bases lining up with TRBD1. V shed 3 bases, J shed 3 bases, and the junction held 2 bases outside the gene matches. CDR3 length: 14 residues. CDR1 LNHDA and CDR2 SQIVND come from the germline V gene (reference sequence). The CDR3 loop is CASSIQGATDTQYF. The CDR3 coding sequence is TGTGCCAGTAGTATTCAGGGGGCGACAGATACGCAGTATTTT.

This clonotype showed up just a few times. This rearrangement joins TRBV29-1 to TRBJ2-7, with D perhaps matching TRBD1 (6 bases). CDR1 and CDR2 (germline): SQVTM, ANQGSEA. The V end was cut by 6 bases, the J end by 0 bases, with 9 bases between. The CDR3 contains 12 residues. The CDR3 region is CSVEGDSYEQYF. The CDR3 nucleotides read TGCAGCGTCGAGGGGGACTCCTACGAGCAGTACTTC.

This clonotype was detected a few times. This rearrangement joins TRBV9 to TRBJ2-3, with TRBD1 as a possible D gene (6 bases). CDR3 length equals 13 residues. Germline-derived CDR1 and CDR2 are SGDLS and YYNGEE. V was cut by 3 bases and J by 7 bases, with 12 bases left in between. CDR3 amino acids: CASSAPQGNTQYF. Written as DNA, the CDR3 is TGTGCCAGCAGCGCCCCACAGGGAAATACGCAGTATTTT.

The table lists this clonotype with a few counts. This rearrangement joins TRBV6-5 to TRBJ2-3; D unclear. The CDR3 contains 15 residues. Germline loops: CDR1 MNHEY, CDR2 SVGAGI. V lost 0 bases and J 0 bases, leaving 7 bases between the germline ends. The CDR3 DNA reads TGTGCCAGCAGTTACTCCAGACCTAGCACAGATACGCAGTATTTT. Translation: CASSYSRPSTDTQYF.

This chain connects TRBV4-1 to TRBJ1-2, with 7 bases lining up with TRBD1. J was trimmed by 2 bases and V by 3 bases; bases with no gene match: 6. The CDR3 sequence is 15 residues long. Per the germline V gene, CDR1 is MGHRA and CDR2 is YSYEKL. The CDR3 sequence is CASSQMLGQNYGYTF. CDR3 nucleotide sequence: TGCGCCAGCAGCCAGATGTTGGGACAGAACTATGGCTACACCTTC.

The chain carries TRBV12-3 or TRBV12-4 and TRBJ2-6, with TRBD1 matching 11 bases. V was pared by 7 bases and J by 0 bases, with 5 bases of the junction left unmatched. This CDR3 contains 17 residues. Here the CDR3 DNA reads TGTGCCAGCACCGGACAGGGGGCCTACTCTGGGGCCAACGTCCTGACTTTC. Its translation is CASTGQGAYSGANVLTF.

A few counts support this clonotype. The CDR3 nucleotides are TGCAGTGCCCCCGACAGGAGAGGGGCTGGAAACACCATATATTTT. Its translation is CSAPDRRGAGNTIYF. The chain combines TRBV20-1 with TRBJ1-3; tentatively, D is TRBD1 (6 bases). The CDR3 is 15 amino acids. The germline V and J ends were trimmed by 6 bases and 2 bases, with 17 bases remaining between them. The germline V gene encodes CDR1 DFQATT and CDR2 SNEGSKA (reference sequence).

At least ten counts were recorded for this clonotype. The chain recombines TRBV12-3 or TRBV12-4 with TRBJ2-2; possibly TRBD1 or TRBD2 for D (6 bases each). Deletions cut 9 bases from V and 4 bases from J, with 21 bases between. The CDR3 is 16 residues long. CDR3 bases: TGTGCCAGTCGAAGAGGGCAGGGGACTTTCACCGGGGAGCTGTTTTTT. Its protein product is CASRRGQGTFTGELFF.

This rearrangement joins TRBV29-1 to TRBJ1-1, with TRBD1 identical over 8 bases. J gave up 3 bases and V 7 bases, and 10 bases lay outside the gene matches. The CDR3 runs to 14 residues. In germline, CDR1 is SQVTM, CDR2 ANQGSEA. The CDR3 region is CSAWDRPQDTEAFF. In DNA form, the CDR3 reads TGCAGCGCCTGGGACAGGCCCCAAGACACTGAAGCTTTCTTT. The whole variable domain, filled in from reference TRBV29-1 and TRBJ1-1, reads SAVISQKPSRDICQRGTSLTIQCQVDSQVTMMFWYRQQPGQSLTLIATANQGSEATYESGFVIDKFPISRPNLTFSTLTVSNMSPEDSSIYLCSAWDRPQDTEAFFGQGTRLTVV.

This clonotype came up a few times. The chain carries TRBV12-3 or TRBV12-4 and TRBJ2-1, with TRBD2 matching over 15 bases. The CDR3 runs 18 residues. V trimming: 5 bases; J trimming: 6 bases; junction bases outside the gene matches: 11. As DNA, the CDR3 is TGTGCCAGCAGTGTAGGGACTAGCGGGAGGCTCAGGGGCAATGAGCAGTTCTTC. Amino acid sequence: CASSVGTSGRLRGNEQFF.

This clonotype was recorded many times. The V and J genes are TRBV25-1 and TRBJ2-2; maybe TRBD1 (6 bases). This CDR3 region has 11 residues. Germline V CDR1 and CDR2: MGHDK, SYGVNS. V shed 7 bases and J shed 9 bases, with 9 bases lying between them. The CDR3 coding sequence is TGTGCCAGCATTCAGGGGAGGGAGCTGTTTTTT. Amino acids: CASIQGRELFF. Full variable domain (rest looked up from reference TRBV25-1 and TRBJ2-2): EADIYQTPRYLVIGTGKKITLECSQTMGHDKMYWYQQDPGMELHLIHYSYGVNSTEKGDLSSESTVSRIRTEHFPLTLESARPSHTSQYLCASIQGRELFFGEGSRLTVL.

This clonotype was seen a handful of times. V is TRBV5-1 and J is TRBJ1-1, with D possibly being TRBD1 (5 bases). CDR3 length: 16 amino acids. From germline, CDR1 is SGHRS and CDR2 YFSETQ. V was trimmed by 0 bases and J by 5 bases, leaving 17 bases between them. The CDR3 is CASSLAVRASGTEAFF. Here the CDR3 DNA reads TGCGCCAGCAGCTTGGCCGTCAGGGCCTCGGGTACTGAAGCTTTCTTT.

CDR3 nucleotide sequence: TGTGCCAGCAGCCCAGGGGGACCTGCGACCCAGTACTTC. Encoded protein: CASSPGGPATQYF. The chain employs TRBV7-2 and TRBJ2-5; 7 bases align to TRBD1. The V gene's germline CDR1 is SGHTA and CDR2 FQGNSA. CDR3 size: 13 residues. The ends lost 5 bases at V and 7 bases at J; junction bases unmatched: 7.

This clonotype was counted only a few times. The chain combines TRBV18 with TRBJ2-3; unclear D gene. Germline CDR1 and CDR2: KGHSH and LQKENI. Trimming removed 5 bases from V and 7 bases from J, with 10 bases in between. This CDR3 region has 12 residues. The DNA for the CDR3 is TGTGCCAGCTCAGCCACATCAAATACGCAGTATTTT. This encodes CASSATSNTQYF.

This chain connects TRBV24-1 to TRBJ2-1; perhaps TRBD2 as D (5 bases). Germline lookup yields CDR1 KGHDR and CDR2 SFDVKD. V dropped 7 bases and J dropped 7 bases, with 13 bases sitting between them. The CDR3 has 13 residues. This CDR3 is CATSSGNPNEQFF. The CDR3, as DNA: TGTGCCACCAGCTCCGGGAACCCTAATGAGCAGTTCTTC.

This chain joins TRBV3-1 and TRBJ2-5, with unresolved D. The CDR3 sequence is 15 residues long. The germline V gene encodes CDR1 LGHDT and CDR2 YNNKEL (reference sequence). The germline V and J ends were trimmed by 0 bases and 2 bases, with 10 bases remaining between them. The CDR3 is CASSQDLWGQETQYF. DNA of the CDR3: TGTGCCAGCAGCCAAGATCTCTGGGGACAAGAGACCCAGTACTTC.

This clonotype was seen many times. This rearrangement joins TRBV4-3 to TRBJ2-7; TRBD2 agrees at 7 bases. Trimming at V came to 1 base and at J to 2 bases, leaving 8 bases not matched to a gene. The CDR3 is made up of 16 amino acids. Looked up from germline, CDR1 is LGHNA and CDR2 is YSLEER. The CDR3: CASSQAWVGLPYEQYF. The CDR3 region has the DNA TGCGCCAGCAGCCAAGCCTGGGTGGGACTACCCTACGAGCAGTACTTC.

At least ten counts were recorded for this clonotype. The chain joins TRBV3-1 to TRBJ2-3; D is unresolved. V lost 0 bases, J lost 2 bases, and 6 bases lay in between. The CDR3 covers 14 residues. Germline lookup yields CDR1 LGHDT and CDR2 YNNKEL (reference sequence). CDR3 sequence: CASSQEKDTDTQYF. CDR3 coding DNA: TGTGCCAGCAGCCAAGAGAAGGACACAGATACGCAGTATTTT.

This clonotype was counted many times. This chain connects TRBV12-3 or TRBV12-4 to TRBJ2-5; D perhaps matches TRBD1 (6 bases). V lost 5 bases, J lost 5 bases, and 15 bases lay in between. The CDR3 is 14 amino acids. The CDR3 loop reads CASSPGRGSETQYF. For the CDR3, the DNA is TGTGCCAGCAGTCCGGGCAGGGGTTCGGAGACCCAGTACTTC.

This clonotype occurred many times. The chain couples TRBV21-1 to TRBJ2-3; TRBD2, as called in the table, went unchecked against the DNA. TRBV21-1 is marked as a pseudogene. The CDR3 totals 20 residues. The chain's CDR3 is CASSIRSGLRLAGVLDTQYF. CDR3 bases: TGTGCCAGCAGCATAAGAAGCGGCCTTAGACTAGCGGGGGTTCTTGATACGCAGTATTTT.

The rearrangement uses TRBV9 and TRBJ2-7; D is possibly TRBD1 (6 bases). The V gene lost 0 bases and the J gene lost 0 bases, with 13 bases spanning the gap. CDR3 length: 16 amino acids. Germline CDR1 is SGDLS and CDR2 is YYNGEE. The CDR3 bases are TGTGCCAGCAGCGTAGGCCAGGCAGGGGCCTCCTACGAGCAGTACTTC. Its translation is CASSVGQAGASYEQYF.

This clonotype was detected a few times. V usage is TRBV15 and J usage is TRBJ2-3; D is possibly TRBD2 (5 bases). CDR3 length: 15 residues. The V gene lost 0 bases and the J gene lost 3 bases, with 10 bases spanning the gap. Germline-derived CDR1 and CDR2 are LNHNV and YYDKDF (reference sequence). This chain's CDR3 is CATSRDMGATDTQYF. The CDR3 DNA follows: TGTGCCACCAGCAGAGATATGGGAGCGACAGATACGCAGTATTTT.

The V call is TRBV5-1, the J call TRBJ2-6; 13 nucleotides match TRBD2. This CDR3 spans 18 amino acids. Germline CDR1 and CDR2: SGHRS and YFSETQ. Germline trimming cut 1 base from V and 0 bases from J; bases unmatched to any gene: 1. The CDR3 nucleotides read TGCGCCAGCAGCTTGACTAGCGGGGGGGCCTCTGGGGCCAACGTCCTGACTTTC. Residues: CASSLTSGGASGANVLTF.